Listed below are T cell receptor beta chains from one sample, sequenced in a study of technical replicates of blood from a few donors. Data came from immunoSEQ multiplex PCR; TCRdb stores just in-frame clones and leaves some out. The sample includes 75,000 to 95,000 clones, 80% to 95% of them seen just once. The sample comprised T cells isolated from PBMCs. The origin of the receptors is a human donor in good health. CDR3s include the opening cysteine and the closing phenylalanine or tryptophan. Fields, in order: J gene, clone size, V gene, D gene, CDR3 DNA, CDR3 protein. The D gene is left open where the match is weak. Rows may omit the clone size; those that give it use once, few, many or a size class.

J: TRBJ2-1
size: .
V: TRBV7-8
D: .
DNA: TGTGCCAGCAGCCTGCTAGACAATGAGCAGTTCTTC
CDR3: CASSLLDNEQFF

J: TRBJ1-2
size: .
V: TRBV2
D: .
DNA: TGTGCCAGCAGTGACTGGGGGCCTAACTATGGCTACACCTTC
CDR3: CASSDWGPNYGYTF

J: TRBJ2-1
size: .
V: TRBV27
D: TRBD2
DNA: TGTGCCACCTTCTTGGACGGGACTAGCGCCAATGAGCAGTTCTTC
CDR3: CATFLDGTSANEQFF

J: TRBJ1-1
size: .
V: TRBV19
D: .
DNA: TGTGCCAGTATTGGCGGCGTTGAAGCTTTCTTT
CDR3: CASIGGVEAFF

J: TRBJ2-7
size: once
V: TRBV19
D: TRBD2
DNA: TGTGCCAGTAGTGCCGGGACTAGCGGTTACGAGCAGTACTTC
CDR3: CASSAGTSGYEQYF

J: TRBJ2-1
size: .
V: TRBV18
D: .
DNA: TGTGCCAGTTCACCACTACAGTTAGACAATGAGCAGTTCTTC
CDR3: CASSPLQLDNEQFF

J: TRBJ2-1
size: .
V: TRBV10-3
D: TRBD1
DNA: TGTGCCGCCGACTCAGGACAGGAGTACAATGAGCAGTTCTTC
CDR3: CAADSGQEYNEQFF

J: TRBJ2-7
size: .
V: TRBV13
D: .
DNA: TGTGCCAGCAGCTTAGATCGCAGGGGAGGGGACACAATACTCTACGAGCAGTACTTC
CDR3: CASSLDRRGGDTILYEQYF

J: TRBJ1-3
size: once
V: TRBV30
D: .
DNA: TGTGCCTGGAGTGCTCGAAACACCATATATTTT
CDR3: CAWSARNTIYF

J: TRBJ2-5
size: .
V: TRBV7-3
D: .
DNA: TGTGCCAGCAGCTTCACAGGACCCGGGGAGACCCAGTACTTC
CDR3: CASSFTGPGETQYF

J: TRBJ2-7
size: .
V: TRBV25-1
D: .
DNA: TGTGCCAGCAGTGAGGGTTCAGGCTACGAGCAGTACTTC
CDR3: CASSEGSGYEQYF

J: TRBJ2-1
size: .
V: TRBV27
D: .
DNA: TGTGCCAGCAGTTCCTTGGGCCCCAGGGCGTCCTACAATGAGCAGTTCTTC
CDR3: CASSSLGPRASYNEQFF

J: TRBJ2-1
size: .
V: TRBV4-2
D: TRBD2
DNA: TGTGCCAGCAGTCTAGGGACTAGCGGGACGAATAGAGATGAGCAGTTCTTC
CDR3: CASSLGTSGTNRDEQFF

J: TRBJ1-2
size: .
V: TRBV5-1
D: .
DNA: TGCGCCAGCAGCTATGGGATAGGGGTCATAGATCAGGATGGCTACACCTTC
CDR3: CASSYGIGVIDQDGYTF

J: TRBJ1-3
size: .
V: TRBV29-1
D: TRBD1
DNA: TGCAGCGTTGGAGACAGGGGATCTGGAAACACCATATATTTT
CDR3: CSVGDRGSGNTIYF

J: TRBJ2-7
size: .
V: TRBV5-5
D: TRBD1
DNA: TGTGCCAGCAGCTTTCCCGTCCGACAGGGGAAAATCCCCTACGAGCAGTACTTC
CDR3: CASSFPVRQGKIPYEQYF

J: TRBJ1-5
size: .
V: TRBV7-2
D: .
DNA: TGTGCCAGCAGCTTAGGTTTTCAGGGTGATCAGCCCCAGCATTTT
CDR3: CASSLGFQGDQPQHF

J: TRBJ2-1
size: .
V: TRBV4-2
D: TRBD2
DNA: TGTGCCAGCAGCCAACTAGCGGGGGGGATCTACAATGAGCAGTTCTTC
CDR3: CASSQLAGGIYNEQFF

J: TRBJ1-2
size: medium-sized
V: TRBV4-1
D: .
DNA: TGCGCCAGCAGCCAAGATCGTGACTATGGCTACACCTTC
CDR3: CASSQDRDYGYTF

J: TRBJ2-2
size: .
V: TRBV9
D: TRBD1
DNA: TGTGCCAGCAGCCCTATGACAGGGAAGGCACCTTTTGAGGCGAACACCGGGGAGCTGTTTTTT
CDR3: CASSPMTGKAPFEANTGELFF

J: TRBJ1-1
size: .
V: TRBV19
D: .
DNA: TGTGCCAGTAGTATAGTCCACCACAGGGAACTCGCTGAAGCTTTCTTT
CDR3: CASSIVHHRELAEAFF

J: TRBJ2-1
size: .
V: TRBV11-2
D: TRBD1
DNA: TGTGCCAGCAGCTCACTGGGGGGACAGGGGGCGAATGAGCAGTTCTTC
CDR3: CASSSLGGQGANEQFF

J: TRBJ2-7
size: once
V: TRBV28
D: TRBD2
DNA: TGTGCCAGCAGGGAAATAGCGGGAGGTTCCTACGAGCAGTACTTC
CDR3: CASREIAGGSYEQYF

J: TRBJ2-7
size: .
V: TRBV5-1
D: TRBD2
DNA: TGCGCCAGCAGCCTCTCTAGCGGGAGCTCCTACGAGCAGTACTTC
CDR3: CASSLSSGSSYEQYF

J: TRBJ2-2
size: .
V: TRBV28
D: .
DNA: TGTGCCAGCAGTTTGCACACCTCGAACACCGGGGAGCTGTTTTTT
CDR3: CASSLHTSNTGELFF

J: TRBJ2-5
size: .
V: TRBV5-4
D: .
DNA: TGTGCCAGCAGCCGGGAGCAAGAGACCCAGTACTTC
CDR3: CASSREQETQYF

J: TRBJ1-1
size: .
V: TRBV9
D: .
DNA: TGTGCCAGCAGCGTAGCGGACATGAACACTGAAGCTTTCTTT
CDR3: CASSVADMNTEAFF

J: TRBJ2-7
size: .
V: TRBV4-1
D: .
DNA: TGCGCCAGCAGCCAAGATCCGGCTACTAGTAGGTACGAGCAGTACTTC
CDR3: CASSQDPATSRYEQYF

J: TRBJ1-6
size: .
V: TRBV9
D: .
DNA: TGTGCCAGCAGCGCTGGAGCCTCACCCCTCCACTTT
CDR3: CASSAGASPLHF

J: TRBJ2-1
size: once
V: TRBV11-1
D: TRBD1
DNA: TGTGCCAGCAGCCTCCGGGACAGGGGGTACAATGAGCAGTTCTTC
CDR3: CASSLRDRGYNEQFF

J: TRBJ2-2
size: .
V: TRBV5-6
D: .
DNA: TGTGCCAGCAGCTTGCAGTACACCGGGGAGCTGTTTTTT
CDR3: CASSLQYTGELFF

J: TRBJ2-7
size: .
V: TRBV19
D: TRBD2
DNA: TGTGCCAGTAGTATAGCGGGGGGGGCCGCCTACGAGCAGTACTTC
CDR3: CASSIAGGAAYEQYF

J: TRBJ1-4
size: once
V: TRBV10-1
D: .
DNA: TGCGCCAGCAGTGAGCCGGGGCGGGGAAAACTGTTTTTT
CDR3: CASSEPGRGKLFF

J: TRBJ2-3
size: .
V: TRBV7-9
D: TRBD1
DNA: TGTGCCAGCAGCTTGACAGGGGATGGGAATACGCAGTATTTT
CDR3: CASSLTGDGNTQYF

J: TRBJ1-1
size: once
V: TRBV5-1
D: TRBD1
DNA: TGCGCCAGCAGCTTGGACGGGCAGGGGGGCACTGAAGCTTTCTTT
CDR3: CASSLDGQGGTEAFF

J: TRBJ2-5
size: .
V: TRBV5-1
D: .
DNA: TGCGCCAGCACCGGAAGCGGCAACCAAGAGACCCAGTACTTC
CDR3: CASTGSGNQETQYF

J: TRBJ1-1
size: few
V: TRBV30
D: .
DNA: TGTGCCTGGATGCTCGACAATATGAACACTGAAGCTTTCTTT
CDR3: CAWMLDNMNTEAFF

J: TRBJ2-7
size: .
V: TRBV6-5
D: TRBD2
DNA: TGTGCCAGCAGTCGGGACTACTCCTACGAGCAGTACTTC
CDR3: CASSRDYSYEQYF

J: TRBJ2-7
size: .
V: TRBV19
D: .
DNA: TGTGCCAGTAAAAACCCCGGACAGAACCAGTACTTC
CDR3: CASKNPGQNQYF

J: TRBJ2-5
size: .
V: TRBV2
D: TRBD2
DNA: TGTGCCAGCACCGAATACGGGGGGGCTCGGGAGACCCAGTACTTC
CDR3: CASTEYGGARETQYF

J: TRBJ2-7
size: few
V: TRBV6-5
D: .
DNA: TGTGCCAGCAGGGAGGGGACCTCCTACGAGCAGTACTTC
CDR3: CASREGTSYEQYF

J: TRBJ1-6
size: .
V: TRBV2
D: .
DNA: TGTGCCAGCAGTGAAGAGTTTGCGGGGGATAATTCACCCCTCCACTTT
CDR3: CASSEEFAGDNSPLHF

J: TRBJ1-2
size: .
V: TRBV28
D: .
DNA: TGTGCCAGCAGTCGGAGGAACTATGGCTACACCTTC
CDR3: CASSRRNYGYTF

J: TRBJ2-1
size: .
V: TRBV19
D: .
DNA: TGTGCCAGTAGTATAGCCAGGTCTTCCTACAATGAGCAGTTCTTC
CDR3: CASSIARSSYNEQFF

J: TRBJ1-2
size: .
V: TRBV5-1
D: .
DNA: TGCGCCAGCAGCTTGGATGGGAGCATTAACTATGGCTACACCTTC
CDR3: CASSLDGSINYGYTF

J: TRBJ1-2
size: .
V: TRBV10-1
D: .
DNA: TGCGCCAGCAGTGATTTAGCTTCCGAATATGGCTACACCTTC
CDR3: CASSDLASEYGYTF

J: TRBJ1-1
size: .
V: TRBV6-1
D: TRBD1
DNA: TGTGCCAGCAGTGAACAAACAGGGGCCGGGGCTGAAGCTTTCTTT
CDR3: CASSEQTGAGAEAFF

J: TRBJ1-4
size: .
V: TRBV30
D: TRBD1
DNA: TGTGCCTGGAGTGTTCCTGGACAGGGTCACGATGAAAAACTGTTTTTT
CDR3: CAWSVPGQGHDEKLFF

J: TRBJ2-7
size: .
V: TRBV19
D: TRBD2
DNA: TGTGCCAGTAGTTTGCGGGGGGCGATCTACGAGCAGTACTTC
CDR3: CASSLRGAIYEQYF

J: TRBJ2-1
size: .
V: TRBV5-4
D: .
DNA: TGTGCCAGCAGCTTCGGGGGAATCAATGAGCAGTTCTTC
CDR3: CASSFGGINEQFF

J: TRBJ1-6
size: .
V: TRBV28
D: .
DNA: TGTGCCAGCAGCCCCGCTCAATCTACGGTGCTCTATAATTCACCCCTCCACTTT
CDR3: CASSPAQSTVLYNSPLHF

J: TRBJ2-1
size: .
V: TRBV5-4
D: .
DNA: TGTGCCAGCAGCTCAGACACCAGCTCCTACAATGAGCAGTTCTTC
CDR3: CASSSDTSSYNEQFF

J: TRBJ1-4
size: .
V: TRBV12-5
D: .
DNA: TGTGCTAGTGGTTTTCGCGGGGGCATTGGAGAAAAACTGTTTTTT
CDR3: CASGFRGGIGEKLFF

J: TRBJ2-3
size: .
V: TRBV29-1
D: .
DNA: TGCAGCCTCTGGCGCCCGGGACACAGTACAGATACGCAGTATTTT
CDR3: CSLWRPGHSTDTQYF